The 10 T cell receptor beta chains below all came from one sample that was sequenced in a study of Graves' ophthalmopathy and Graves' hyperthyroidism. Researchers took RNA transcripts and amplified TCR beta CDR3 regions from them. Second-round multiplex PCR followed a first-round RT-PCR using HTBI primers. MiXCR, run by TCRdb on the multiplex PCR reads, gives a single entry per CDR3 protein. This table has 400,000 to 450,000 distinct CDR3 sequences, roughly 21% appearing once. Material: peripheral blood. The receptors were gathered from a woman between 18 and 29 years old with stable Graves' hyperthyroidism.

The J gene is TRBJ2-7, the V gene TRBV4-1; D tentatively reads TRBD1 or TRBD2 (6 bases each). The CDR3 loop spans 14 amino acids. The germline V and J ends were trimmed by 3 bases and 6 bases, with 15 bases remaining between them. Per the germline V gene, CDR1 is MGHRA and CDR2 is YSYEKL. The CDR3 bases are TGCGCCAGCAGCCATTGGACGGGGGCGGCCGAGCAGTACTTC. Its translation: CASSHWTGAAEQYF.

This clonotype was detected ten times or more. V is TRBV30 and J is TRBJ1-2, with D tentatively TRBD1 (6 bases). V was pared by 3 bases and J by 7 bases, with 15 bases between. This CDR3 is 13 amino acids long. In germline, CDR1 is GTSNPN, CDR2 SVGIG (reference sequence). CDR3 amino acids: CAWRMDSNGGYTF. CDR3 nucleotides: TGTGCCTGGAGGATGGACAGCAACGGTGGCTACACCTTC.

The CDR3 bases are TGTGCCAGCAGCTTAAGAGGGCGATTTGAGAGGAACACTGAAGCTTTCTTT. As protein: CASSLRGRFERNTEAFF. The chain couples TRBV13 to TRBJ1-1; D is ambiguous. V dropped 2 bases and J dropped 1 base, with 17 bases sitting between them. The germline V gene has CDR1 PRHDT and CDR2 FYEKMQ (reference sequence). The CDR3 loop spans 17 amino acids.

This clonotype was found a few times. A much larger clone sits a single nucleotide away, making a read error possible. The rearrangement joins TRBV6-2 or TRBV6-3 to TRBJ2-7; 14 nucleotides align to TRBD2. V lost 6 bases, J lost 6 bases, and 16 bases stayed unmatched. Germline V CDR1 and CDR2: MNHEY, SVGEGT. CDR3 length: 18 residues. The CDR3 loop is CASSHAGTSGSGRLEQYF. In DNA form, the CDR3 reads TGTGCCAGCAGCCACGCCGGGACTAGCGGGAGTGGACGGCTCGAGCAGTACTTC.

The sample holds many counts of this clonotype. The chain couples TRBV6-5 to TRBJ2-7; weak D call: TRBD1 (5 bases). In germline, CDR1 is MNHEY, CDR2 SVGAGI. V was clipped by 1 base and J by 3 bases, with 13 bases between them. This CDR3 comprises 15 residues. In DNA, the CDR3 is TGTGCCAGCAGTTACTATCAGGGTTGGAACTACGAGCAGTACTTC. This encodes CASSYYQGWNYEQYF.

This clonotype was recorded at least ten times. The chain links TRBV27 to TRBJ1-6; D not certain. Germline values: CDR1 MNHEY, CDR2 SMNVEV (reference sequence). V lost 10 bases to trimming and J lost 6 bases, with 13 bases between them. This CDR3 comprises 13 residues. The CDR3 sequence: CANVANLNSPLHF. DNA of the CDR3: TGTGCCAACGTTGCTAATCTTAATTCACCCCTCCACTTT.

This clonotype has ten or more counts. The chain uses TRBV9 and TRBJ1-6, with D perhaps TRBD1 (6 bases). The CDR3 is made up of 16 amino acids. The germline V gene has CDR1 SGDLS and CDR2 YYNGEE. The ends were cut back, 3 bases at V and 7 bases at J, with 17 bases in the middle. The DNA for the CDR3 is TGTGCCAGCAGCGCCGCGAGCCCGGGGGCCAATTCACCCCTCCACTTT. It codes for CASSAASPGANSPLHF.

This clonotype was seen only a few times. The chain uses TRBV27 and TRBJ2-5; TRBD1 matches at 7 bases. This CDR3 is 14 amino acids long. Trimming took 4 bases from V and 4 from J; bases not matched to a gene: 6. Germline V gene sequence: CDR1 MNHEY, CDR2 SMNVEV (reference sequence). The CDR3 DNA reads TGTGCCAGCAGTTCGACAGGGCTCCGAGAGACCCAGTACTTC. Protein: CASSSTGLRETQYF.

This clonotype appeared many times. CDR3 coding DNA: TGTGCCAGCAGCAGCCATCGGGACAGGGTCTATGGCTACACCTTC. This gives the protein CASSSHRDRVYGYTF. The rearrangement links TRBV6-2 or TRBV6-3 to TRBJ1-2; TRBD1 agrees at 9 bases. Looked up from germline, CDR1 is MNHEY and CDR2 is SVGEGT. After removal of 6 bases from V and 4 bases from J, the junction contained 9 bases not matched to a gene. This CDR3 spans 15 amino acids.

This clonotype has ten or more counts. This chain joins TRBV19 and TRBJ1-5, with a tentative D call TRBD1 (6 bases). Germline V CDR1 and CDR2: LNHDA, SQIVND (reference sequence). The germline V and J ends were trimmed by 5 bases and 9 bases, with 20 bases remaining between them. The CDR3 is made up of 15 amino acids. The CDR3 DNA is TGTGCCAGTAGTGTGGGTCAGGGGTTATCTCCGCCCCAGCATTTT. Translation: CASSVGQGLSPPQHF.